This T cell receptor beta chain came from a study of T cells in Graves' hyperthyroidism and ophthalmopathy. The investigators amplified TCR beta CDR3 regions from RNA transcripts. Carried out on the TCR CDR3, a first-round RT-PCR used the HTBI primer set. TCRdb recomputed calls from the multiplex PCR reads with MiXCR, one row per CDR3 protein. The table includes 300,000 to 450,000 distinct CDR3 sequences, around 14% detected once. In germline, CDR1 is ENHRY, CDR2 SYGVKD. With 7 bases removed from V and 1 base from J, the gap between germline ends came to 10 bases. The CDR3 has 13 amino acids. The sequence was obtained from a woman aged 55-69 years with Graves' hyperthyroidism. The chain employs TRBV10-3 and TRBJ1-2; a weak D match, TRBD1 (6 bases). Material for sequencing was blood. CDR3: CAIKGGNNYGYTF. CDR3 nucleotide sequence: TGTGCCATCAAGGGGGGTAATAACTATGGCTACACCTTC.